One and the same sample provided the 18 T cell receptor beta chains below, sequenced in a study of T cell responses to AZD1222 COVID-19 vaccine. The data were produced by immunoSEQ multiplex PCR, yet TCRdb's version contains in-frame clones alone and is incomplete. Seen here are 150,000 to 200,000 clones, 92% observed once, and the top ten hold under 1.2%. This sample comprised peripheral blood, obtained 28 days after the second AZD1222 dose. Source of these receptors: an adult who received the AZD1222 COVID-19 vaccine.

This chain links TRBV27 with TRBJ2-7; 10 positions agree with TRBD2. The CDR3 length is 14 residues. Germline CDR1 is MNHEY and CDR2 is SMNVEV (reference sequence). V dropped 3 bases and J dropped 4; count of bases not matched to a gene: 3. The CDR3 sequence is CASSFTSGVYEQYF. The CDR3, as DNA: TGTGCCAGCAGTTTTACTAGCGGGGTGTACGAGCAGTACTTC.

The J gene is TRBJ2-1, the V gene TRBV29-1; D possibly corresponds to TRBD2 (7 bases). Germline V gives CDR1 SQVTM, CDR2 ANQGSEA. This CDR3 contains 14 residues. Trimming stripped 6 bases from V and 7 bases from J, with 19 bases between. This CDR3 reads CSVGGGAPGNEQFF. CDR3 bases: TGCAGCGTAGGGGGAGGGGCCCCGGGGAATGAGCAGTTCTTC.

V gene TRBV2 combines with J gene TRBJ2-1; a weak D match, TRBD1 (6 bases). Germline V gene data show CDR1 as SNHLY and CDR2 as FYNNEI. CDR3 length equals 17 residues. V shed 6 bases and J shed 1 base, with 19 bases lying between them. The CDR3 coding sequence is TGTGCCAGCAGAGGCCGGATACAGGGTATATCCTACAATGAGCAGTTCTTC. This codes for CASRGRIQGISYNEQFF.

This rearrangement joins TRBV9 to TRBJ2-1; D is possibly TRBD1 (5 bases). Germline V gene data show CDR1 as SGDLS and CDR2 as YYNGEE. Trimming stripped 4 bases from V and 6 bases from J, with 20 bases between. CDR3 length: 16 residues. CDR3 in amino acids: CASSTQTGQDVNEQFF. The CDR3 region has the DNA TGTGCCAGCAGCACCCAGACTGGACAAGATGTCAATGAGCAGTTCTTC.

This chain links TRBV14 with TRBJ2-7; no clear D. CDR1 is SGHDN, CDR2 FVKESK, per germline. The length of the CDR3 is 13 residues. The V gene lost 5 bases and the J gene lost 3 bases, with 11 bases spanning the gap. The CDR3 nucleotides are TGTGCCAGCAGCGACGACACTTTCTACGAGCAGTACTTC. The encoded protein is CASSDDTFYEQYF.

The chain joins TRBV5-5 to TRBJ1-3, with D unclear. Trimming stripped 0 bases from V and 0 bases from J, with 4 bases between. The CDR3 length is 14 residues. From germline, CDR1 is SGHKS and CDR2 YYEKEE (reference sequence). The CDR3 region has the DNA TGTGCCAGCAGCTTGGTCCTCTCTGGAAACACCATATATTTT. Protein sequence: CASSLVLSGNTIYF. Variable domain in full (rest from reference TRBV5-5 and TRBJ1-3): DAGVTQSPTHLIKTRGQQVTLRCSPISGHKSVSWYQQVLGQGPQFIFQYYEKEERGRGNFPDRFSARQFPNYSSELNVNALLLGDSALYLCASSLVLSGNTIYFGEGSWLTVV.

This chain joins TRBV5-1 and TRBJ2-3, with 9 nucleotides matching TRBD1. Germline V gene lookup returns CDR1 SGHRS and CDR2 YFSETQ. The ends lost 4 bases at V and 1 base at J; junction bases unmatched: 4. This CDR3 is built from 15 residues. The CDR3 bases are TGCGCCAGCAGCCTAAGGGACAGGGGCACAGATACGCAGTATTTT. Its translation is CASSLRDRGTDTQYF.

This chain joins TRBV7-2 and TRBJ1-3; D is undetermined. CDR3 length: 17 amino acids. The germline CDR1 and CDR2 sequences are SGHTA and FQGNSA. Trimming took off 1 base at V and 2 bases at J, with 15 bases between the two ends. The CDR3 coding sequence is TGTGCCAGCAGCTTAGGGCAGGTCGAGGTAGCTGGAAACACCATATATTTT. Its protein is CASSLGQVEVAGNTIYF.

The rearrangement links TRBV9 to TRBJ1-3, with D tentatively TRBD1 (5 bases). The CDR3 spans 16 residues. In germline, CDR1 is SGDLS, CDR2 YYNGEE. Trimming shortened V by 6 bases and J by 3 bases, and 19 bases separated the two germline ends. This CDR3 is CASTSTLGAGGNTIYF. Written as DNA, the CDR3 is TGTGCCAGCACCTCGACCCTCGGGGCGGGTGGAAACACCATATATTTT.

There are a few counts of this clone. The chain carries TRBV12-5 and TRBJ2-7; 9 positions match TRBD1. The CDR3 has 15 amino acids. The V gene's germline CDR1 is LGHNT and CDR2 FRNRAP. V trimming: 7 bases; J trimming: 4 bases; junction bases outside the gene matches: 11. CDR3 bases: TGTGCTAGTGCCCCTCCGGGACAGGGTAATTACGAGCAGTACTTC. Its protein product is CASAPPGQGNYEQYF.

This clone was recorded only once. This chain connects TRBV3-1 (or the pseudogene TRBV3-2) to TRBJ2-5; 9 nucleotides match TRBD2. CDR3 size: 17 residues. V was clipped by 0 bases and J by 5 bases; unmatched bases: 10. The germline CDR1 and CDR2 sequences are LGHDT and YNNKEL (reference sequence). CDR3 coding DNA: TGTGCCAGCAGCCAAGATTGGAGCGGGGGGCCGGGGGAGACCCAGTACTTC. It specifies CASSQDWSGGPGETQYF.

This chain connects TRBV4-1 to TRBJ2-2; D is uncertain. Germline loops: CDR1 MGHRA, CDR2 YSYEKL. The CDR3 has 12 residues. Trimming pared 0 bases from V and 5 bases from J, leaving 1 base between. The CDR3 region is CASSQETGELFF. CDR3 nucleotides: TGCGCCAGCAGCCAAGAAACCGGGGAGCTGTTTTTT.

The V gene is TRBV18, the J gene TRBJ1-1; TRBD1 matches at 9 bases. The germline V gene has CDR1 KGHSH and CDR2 LQKENI. The junction had 12 bases not matched to a gene; V was cut back by 6 bases and J by 4 bases. The CDR3 totals 16 residues. Written as DNA, the CDR3 is TGTGCCAGCTCGCCCCCACAGGGGGCTCTGGGCACTGAAGCTTTCTTT. It codes for CASSPPQGALGTEAFF.

Written as DNA, the CDR3 is TGTGCCAGCAGCGATTTTCGGGAGCAGTACTTC. This gives the protein CASSDFREQYF. V is TRBV6-5 and J is TRBJ2-7; D not certain. V dropped 6 bases and J dropped 7 bases, with 10 bases sitting between them. The CDR3 is 11 residues long. From germline, CDR1 is MNHEY and CDR2 SVGAGI.

The gene calls are TRBV10-3 and TRBJ1-2, with 10 positions matching TRBD1. This CDR3 spans 14 amino acids. Germline V gene lookup returns CDR1 ENHRY and CDR2 SYGVKD. V gave up 10 bases and J gave up 1 base; unmatched junction bases: 6. The CDR3 DNA follows: TGTGCCACCCGGACAGGGGGAGGTAACTATGGCTACACCTTC. The encoded protein is CATRTGGGNYGYTF.

V and J are TRBV10-2 and TRBJ1-2; 7 nucleotides agree with TRBD1. The ends lost 2 bases at V and 5 bases at J; junction bases unmatched: 2. The germline CDR1 and CDR2 sequences are WSHSY and SAAADI. The CDR3 has 13 amino acids. The CDR3 spells CASSEQTGYGYTF. The CDR3 nucleotides are TGCGCCAGCAGTGAGCAGACAGGGTATGGCTACACCTTC.

This clone was counted a few times. The chain recombines TRBV5-4 with TRBJ1-1, with a tentative D call TRBD1 (5 bases). The V end lost 0 bases, the J end lost 1 base, and 13 bases lay between the germline ends. This CDR3 is 16 amino acids long. From germline, CDR1 is SGHNT and CDR2 YYREEE (reference sequence). The CDR3 here is CASSLAGIGQNTEAFF. CDR3 DNA sequence: TGTGCCAGCAGCTTGGCAGGGATAGGCCAGAACACTGAAGCTTTCTTT. Together with reference TRBV5-4 and TRBJ1-1, the CDR3 gives the full variable domain: ETGVTQSPTHLIKTRGQQVTLRCSSQSGHNTVSWYQQALGQGPQFIFQYYREEENGRGNFPPRFSGLQFPNYSSELNVNALELDDSALYLCASSLAGIGQNTEAFFGQGTRLTVV.

This chain joins TRBV18 and TRBJ1-3; D may be TRBD1 (6 bases). In germline, CDR1 is KGHSH, CDR2 LQKENI. V lost 6 bases and J lost 2, with 11 bases in between. This CDR3 is built from 14 residues. CDR3 sequence: CASSRTGTGNTIYF. The CDR3 nucleotides read TGTGCCAGCTCCCGCACAGGGACTGGAAACACCATATATTTT.